This passage covers 26 T cell receptor beta chains from one sample sequenced in a study of T cell changes during pregnancy in multiple sclerosis (dated by TCRdb to the late 2010s). Library creation used the immunoSEQ multiplex PCR assay. The immuneACCESS repertoire file appears here via TCRdb, limited to in-frame rearrangements. These files lack a portion of the clones; in checked studies, under half of the deficit traces to unresolved V genes, and the cause of the others is not known. This sample gives under 45,000 clones in total; approximately 96% of them show up just once. The leading ten clones occupy over 0.8% of the sample. This specimen was peripheral blood, taken in the second trimester of pregnancy. The receptors were sampled from a female donor with multiple sclerosis, enrolled in a pregnancy study.

The V call is TRBV7-8, the J call TRBJ2-2; 7 nucleotides line up with TRBD2. The CDR3 is made up of 16 amino acids. The germline CDR1 and CDR2 sequences are SGHVS and FQNEAQ. V gave up 7 bases and J gave up 3 bases; unmatched junction bases: 11. The CDR3 is CASIPGTKGYTGELFF. CDR3 DNA sequence: TGTGCCAGCATCCCTGGGACTAAGGGTTACACCGGGGAGCTGTTTTTT. Together with reference TRBV7-8 and TRBJ2-2, the CDR3 gives the full variable domain: GAGVSQSPRYKVAKRGQDVALRCDPISGHVSLFWYQQALGQGPEFLTYFQNEAQLDKSGLPSDRFFAERPEGSVSTLKIQRTQQEDSAVYLCASIPGTKGYTGELFFGEGSRLTVL.

The chain joins TRBV4-2 to TRBJ2-1; possibly TRBD2 for D (6 bases). V was shortened by 0 bases and J by 5 bases, with 14 bases between the two germline ends. The CDR3 is made up of 16 amino acids. Germline V CDR1 and CDR2: LGHNA, YNFKEQ. The CDR3 DNA is TGTGCCAGCAGCCAAGAGGCTAGCGTTGCCCACAATGAGCAGTTCTTC. Translation: CASSQEASVAHNEQFF.

This clone appeared once. The genes are TRBV28 and TRBJ1-1; no definite D call. There are 13 residues in the CDR3. Germline-derived CDR1 and CDR2 are MDHEN and SYDVKM. Trimming took off 5 bases at V and 1 base at J, with 8 bases between the two ends. CDR3 DNA: TGTGCCAGCAGTCCGGGGAGGAACACTGAAGCTTTCTTT. It encodes CASSPGRNTEAFF.

This chain joins TRBV4-2 and TRBJ2-3; D perhaps matches TRBD2 (6 bases). The CDR3 has 15 residues. The germline V gene encodes CDR1 LGHNA and CDR2 YNFKEQ. V was shortened by 4 bases and J by 3 bases, with 14 bases between the two germline ends. The CDR3 loop reads CASSPYSGGTDTQYF. The CDR3 bases are TGTGCCAGCAGCCCCTATAGCGGTGGGACAGATACGCAGTATTTT.

The chain recombines TRBV7-3 with TRBJ2-1; the D gene is possibly TRBD1 (6 bases). This CDR3 is built from 18 residues. The V and J ends lost 1 base and 8 bases respectively, with 24 bases between them. The V gene's germline CDR1 is SGHTA and CDR2 FQGTGA. The DNA for the CDR3 is TGTGCCAGCAGCTTAAAGGGGGAGCCGACGCGAGGTATTGATGAGCAGTTCTTC. Residues: CASSLKGEPTRGIDEQFF. The whole variable domain, remainder taken from reference TRBV7-3 and TRBJ2-1, is GAGVSQTPSNKVTEKGKYVELRCDPISGHTALYWYRQSLGQGPEFLIYFQGTGAADDSGLPNDRFFAVRPEGSVSTLKIQRTERGDSAVYLCASSLKGEPTRGIDEQFFGPGTRLTVL.

There are a few counts of this clone. This chain connects TRBV2 to TRBJ1-5; TRBD1 is a possible D gene (5 bases). This CDR3 has 12 residues. Looked up from germline, CDR1 is SNHLY and CDR2 is FYNNEI. V shed 6 bases and J shed 3 bases, with 6 bases lying between them. DNA of the CDR3: TGTGCCAGCAGACAGGTCAATCAGCCCCAGCATTTT. It encodes CASRQVNQPQHF.

A note on this clone: The same CDR3 also results from other DNA sequences found in this sample. The rearrangement joins TRBV5-4 to TRBJ2-5; TRBD1 matches at 7 bases. There are 15 residues in the CDR3. V was pared by 0 bases and J by 1 base, with 3 bases of the junction left unmatched. Looked up from germline, CDR1 is SGHNT and CDR2 is YYREEE (reference sequence). CDR3 bases: TGTGCCAGCAGCTTGGGGGACAGAGGCCAAGAGACCCAGTACTTC. Its protein is CASSLGDRGQETQYF.

The chain employs TRBV5-4 and TRBJ2-1; 10 bases fit TRBD2. Germline lookup yields CDR1 SGHNT and CDR2 YYREEE (reference sequence). The V and J ends lost 4 bases and 6 bases, in that order; junction bases with no gene match: 13. CDR3 length: 17 residues. This chain's CDR3 is CASSPSPSGSLPNEQFF. The CDR3 DNA is TGTGCCAGCAGCCCATCCCCTAGCGGGAGTCTCCCCAATGAGCAGTTCTTC.

This clone is termed medium-sized. The sample has other DNA sequences that encode this CDR3 too. The chain uses TRBV19 and TRBJ1-1; no reliable D call. The CDR3 sequence is 13 residues long. Germline CDR1 reads LNHDA; CDR2 reads SQIVND (reference sequence). V was cut by 4 bases and J by 1 base, with 7 bases left in between. The CDR3 spells CASSRAGNTEAFF. CDR3 DNA sequence: TGTGCCAGTAGTAGGGCGGGGAACACTGAAGCTTTCTTT.

This chain joins TRBV2 and TRBJ2-7, with TRBD1 matching 9 bases. The CDR3 sequence is 15 residues long. CDR1 and CDR2 (germline): SNHLY, FYNNEI. V gave up 3 bases and J gave up 7 bases; unmatched junction bases: 10. CDR3 in DNA: TGTGCCAGCAGTGACCCCACAGGGGGCTCTGATGAGCAGTACTTC. It specifies CASSDPTGGSDEQYF.

The DNA for the CDR3 is TGTGCCACCGAAGCGGGGGGCACAGATACGCAGTATTTT. This sequence encodes CATEAGGTDTQYF. The chain carries TRBV15 and TRBJ2-3; 8 bases are a match to TRBD2. Germline trimming cut 8 bases from V and 1 base from J; bases unmatched to any gene: 2. Germline V lookup: CDR1 LNHNV, CDR2 YYDKDF (reference sequence). This CDR3 region has 13 residues.

The chain carries TRBV7-7 and TRBJ2-5; TRBD2 matches 8 bases. Germline CDR1 is SSHAT and CDR2 is FNYEAQ (reference sequence). J was trimmed by 5 bases and V by 1 base; bases with no gene match: 3. The CDR3 covers 14 residues. CDR3 sequence: CASSLDRLAETQYF. The CDR3 nucleotides are TGTGCCAGCAGCTTAGATCGACTAGCGGAGACCCAGTACTTC.

V is TRBV7-6 and J is TRBJ1-6; possible D gene TRBD1, 6 bases. This CDR3 is 16 amino acids long. V lost 1 base, J lost 10 bases, and 17 bases lay in between. The germline gives CDR1 SGHVS, CDR2 FNYEAQ. CDR3 loop: CASSLGPGGARSPLHF. CDR3 in DNA: TGTGCCAGCAGCTTAGGCCCCGGGGGGGCACGATCACCCCTCCACTTT.

V usage is TRBV5-5 and J usage is TRBJ1-5; the D gene is possibly TRBD1 (5 bases). This CDR3 is 19 amino acids long. V shed 0 bases and J shed 0 bases, with 19 bases lying between them. Per germline, CDR1 SGHKS and CDR2 YYEKEE (reference sequence). The CDR3 reads CASSLEGGGTGYSNQPQHF. DNA for the CDR3: TGTGCCAGCAGCTTGGAGGGCGGGGGTACTGGTTATAGCAATCAGCCCCAGCATTTT. Full variable domain (remainder filled in from reference TRBV5-5 and TRBJ1-5): DAGVTQSPTHLIKTRGQQVTLRCSPISGHKSVSWYQQVLGQGPQFIFQYYEKEERGRGNFPDRFSARQFPNYSSELNVNALLLGDSALYLCASSLEGGGTGYSNQPQHFGDGTRLSIL.

The V and J genes are TRBV19 and TRBJ1-1; D possibly corresponds to TRBD1 (5 bases). Trimming took 3 bases from V and 7 from J, leaving 6 bases between them. Germline CDR1 LNHDA, CDR2 SQIVND (reference sequence). There are 11 residues in the CDR3. The CDR3 region has the DNA TGTGCCAGTAGTATTAGGGGTGAAGCTTTCTTT. It codes for CASSIRGEAFF.

The V call is TRBV29-1, the J call TRBJ2-5, with TRBD2 matching over 8 bases. CDR1 and CDR2 from the germline V gene are SQVTM and ANQGSEA. With 3 bases clipped from V and 2 bases from J, the junction kept 11 bases outside the gene matches. This CDR3 has 16 amino acids. The CDR3 DNA reads as TGCAGCGTTGACGTACCTCGGGGGGGCACTCAAGAGACCCAGTACTTC. This codes for CSVDVPRGGTQETQYF.

The rearrangement links TRBV12-5 to TRBJ1-5; TRBD1 matches 7 bases. The CDR3 is 13 residues long. Germline CDR1 LGHNT, CDR2 FRNRAP. After removal of 7 bases from V and 1 base from J, the junction contained 1 base not matched to a gene. CDR3 residues: CASAQGSNQPQHF. CDR3 sequence (DNA): TGTGCTAGTGCACAGGGGAGCAATCAGCCCCAGCATTTT.

The V and J genes are TRBV27 and TRBJ2-3; D ambiguous. Trimming removed 2 bases from V and 0 bases from J, with 12 bases in between. CDR3 size: 16 residues. Germline assignment: CDR1 MNHEY and CDR2 SMNVEV (reference sequence). The CDR3 sequence: CASSLNEPTSTDTQYF. CDR3 sequence (DNA): TGTGCCAGCAGTTTAAACGAGCCGACTAGCACAGATACGCAGTATTTT.

The chain carries TRBV11-2 and TRBJ2-7, with 8 nucleotides matching TRBD2. This CDR3 spans 15 amino acids. Germline lookup yields CDR1 SGHAT and CDR2 FQNNGV. Trimming took 5 bases from V and 3 from J; bases not matched to a gene: 9. CDR3 sequence reads: CASSPPGGNNYEQYF. For the CDR3, the DNA is TGTGCCAGCAGCCCCCCGGGGGGGAACAACTACGAGCAGTACTTC.

The chain joins TRBV7-9 to TRBJ2-7, with D hard to call. CDR1 SEHNR and CDR2 FQNEAQ come from the germline V gene (reference sequence). CDR3 length: 13 residues. V was clipped by 1 base and J by 4 bases, with 8 bases between them. The CDR3 bases are TGTGCCAGCAGCTTAGAGAGAAATTACGAGCAGTACTTC. Its protein product is CASSLERNYEQYF.

The chain joins TRBV5-4 to TRBJ2-5; 9 bases are a match to TRBD2. Germline CDR1 is SGHNT and CDR2 is YYREEE (reference sequence). The junction had 5 bases not matched to a gene; V was cut back by 3 bases and J by 2 bases. CDR3 length equals 15 residues. The CDR3 reads CASSSLTSGQETQYF. In nucleotides, the CDR3 is TGTGCCAGCAGCTCCCTGACTAGCGGTCAAGAGACCCAGTACTTC.

The chain recombines TRBV18 with TRBJ1-1; D perhaps matches TRBD1 (6 bases). CDR1 and CDR2 from the germline V gene are KGHSH and LQKENI. V was trimmed by 6 bases and J by 1 base, leaving 12 bases between them. This CDR3 has 14 residues. In DNA, the CDR3 is TGTGCCAGCTCGCTTAAGGACAGGAACACTGAAGCTTTCTTT. Translating it yields CASSLKDRNTEAFF. Looking up the rest from reference TRBV18 and TRBJ1-1 gives the full variable domain: NAGVMQNPRHLVRRRGQEARLRCSPMKGHSHVYWYRQLPEEGLKFMVYLQKENIIDESGMPKERFSAEFPKEGPSILRIQQVVRGDSAAYFCASSLKDRNTEAFFGQGTRLTVV.

This chain connects TRBV4-3 to TRBJ2-3, with D uncertain. The CDR3 is made up of 16 amino acids. V lost 1 base and J lost 1, with 12 bases in between. Germline loops: CDR1 LGHNA, CDR2 YSLEER. DNA of the CDR3: TGCGCCAGCAGCCAAGGTCCTGGGCCGGGCACAGATACGCAGTATTTT. Translating it yields CASSQGPGPGTDTQYF.

This sequence joins TRBV10-3 and TRBJ1-2; D perhaps matches TRBD1 (5 bases). CDR3 size: 15 residues. Trimming stripped 3 bases from V and 2 bases from J, with 13 bases between. Germline values: CDR1 ENHRY, CDR2 SYGVKD. The CDR3 DNA follows: TGTGCCATCAGTGATCTCCAGGGCCGCAACTATGGCTACACCTTC. Residues: CAISDLQGRNYGYTF.

This rearrangement joins TRBV9 to TRBJ2-3; 7 bases map to TRBD2. CDR1 and CDR2 from the germline V gene are SGDLS and YYNGEE. The CDR3 consists of 18 residues. V lost 0 bases, J lost 2 bases, and 12 bases stayed unmatched. The CDR3 loop is CASSVVLFAGVPTDTQYF. The CDR3 nucleotides read TGTGCCAGCAGCGTAGTCCTTTTTGCGGGGGTCCCCACAGATACGCAGTATTTT.

V usage is TRBV10-3 and J usage is TRBJ2-7; a possible D gene is TRBD1 (7 bases). V was trimmed by 7 bases and J by 1 base, leaving 20 bases between them. The CDR3 is made up of 16 amino acids. Germline values: CDR1 ENHRY, CDR2 SYGVKD. For the CDR3, the DNA is TGTGCCATCAAGGCTGGTGGACAGGAGGGGTCCTACGAGCAGTACTTC. The encoded protein is CAIKAGGQEGSYEQYF.